One sample yielded the 15 T cell receptor beta chains listed below, sequenced in a study of cytomegalovirus exposure and HLA in healthy donors. It was with 60 Vbeta and 13 Jbeta primers that the PCR ran. The method was immunoSEQ multiplex PCR; TCRdb's version includes in-frame clones alone and lacks a portion of them. The table shows fewer than 150,000 clones, with roughly 80% occurring only once. Sequenced: PBMCs. The source is a female donor in good health and CMV-seronegative.

This clone came up a few times. The J gene is TRBJ1-4, the V gene TRBV7-8; maybe TRBD1 (5 bases). Between the trimmed V and J ends, which lost 3 bases and 5 bases, there was a span of 10 bases. The CDR3 totals 14 residues. Per germline, CDR1 SGHVS and CDR2 FQNEAQ. CDR3 in amino acids: CASSFRGRNEKLFF. The CDR3 DNA sequence: TGTGCCAGCAGCTTTAGGGGCCGGAATGAAAAACTGTTTTTT.

The V gene is TRBV5-6, the J gene TRBJ1-2, with D uncertain. Germline CDR1 reads SGHDT; CDR2 reads YYEEEE. This CDR3 is 14 amino acids long. Trimming left V 4 bases short and J 6 bases short, with 16 bases between. The CDR3 here is CASSPQATSDGYTF. The CDR3 DNA reads as TGTGCCAGCAGCCCTCAGGCGACGTCGGATGGCTACACCTTC.

The genes are TRBV13 and TRBJ2-2; either TRBD1 or TRBD2 may fit D (6 bases each). The length of the CDR3 is 15 residues. V was pared by 4 bases and J by 3 bases, with 12 bases between. CDR1 and CDR2 (germline): PRHDT, FYEKMQ (reference sequence). CDR3 protein: CASSSGDLDTGELFF. CDR3 nucleotide sequence: TGTGCCAGCAGCTCAGGGGACTTGGACACCGGGGAGCTGTTTTTT.

This clone was seen a few times. The chain is built from TRBV6-1 and TRBJ2-7; D might be TRBD1 (5 bases). The CDR3 consists of 11 residues. V lost 6 bases, J lost 9 bases, and 12 bases lay in between. The germline CDR1 and CDR2 sequences are MNHNS and SASEGT. CDR3 in amino acids: CASRQEFGQYF. DNA for the CDR3: TGTGCCAGCAGACAGGAGTTTGGGCAGTACTTC.

The rearrangement links TRBV7-2 to TRBJ2-1, with 7 bases matching TRBD2. Germline V gene sequence: CDR1 SGHTA, CDR2 FQGNSA. The ends lost 2 bases at V and 4 bases at J; junction bases unmatched: 8. CDR3 length: 16 amino acids. The CDR3 nucleotides are TGTGCCAGCAGCTTACGCCCCTCTAGCGGTTACAATGAGCAGTTCTTC. Protein sequence: CASSLRPSSGYNEQFF.

The genes are TRBV25-1 and TRBJ2-1, with D perhaps TRBD1 (5 bases). Germline V gene lookup returns CDR1 MGHDK and CDR2 SYGVNS. The V end was cut by 3 bases, the J end by 5 bases, with 17 bases between. CDR3 size: 16 residues. CDR3 sequence: CASSDRGGARHNEQFF. The DNA of the CDR3 is TGTGCCAGCAGTGACCGAGGTGGGGCCAGGCACAATGAGCAGTTCTTC.

The J gene is TRBJ1-1, the V gene TRBV25-1; 7 positions match TRBD1. V gave up 7 bases and J gave up 1 base; unmatched junction bases: 6. This CDR3 region has 14 residues. CDR1 is MGHDK, CDR2 SYGVNS, per germline. This chain's CDR3 is CASIFEGANTEAFF. The DNA for the CDR3 is TGTGCCAGCATTTTCGAGGGGGCGAACACTGAAGCTTTCTTT.

V gene TRBV2 combines with J gene TRBJ2-3, with TRBD2 matching over 12 bases. The CDR3 runs 16 residues. Germline V lookup: CDR1 SNHLY, CDR2 FYNNEI. Unmatched junction bases numbered 8, after V lost 10 bases and J lost 0 bases. CDR3 in DNA: TGTGCCACAGCAGGGGGGACTAGCGGGAGCACAGATACGCAGTATTTT. As protein: CATAGGTSGSTDTQYF.

The chain has TRBV7-3 and TRBJ2-7; the match to TRBD2 covers 7 bases. Germline V gives CDR1 SGHTA, CDR2 FQGTGA. The junction had 5 bases not matched to a gene; V was cut back by 2 bases and J by 7 bases. The length of the CDR3 is 13 residues. DNA of the CDR3: TGTGCCAGCAGCTTAGGCGAAGCGGGGGAGCAGTACTTC. Protein product: CASSLGEAGEQYF.

This clone was seen more than once but under ten times. The rearrangement joins TRBV5-6 to TRBJ1-1; D ambiguous. In germline, CDR1 is SGHDT, CDR2 YYEEEE. V was shortened by 4 bases and J by 2 bases, with 12 bases between the two germline ends. The CDR3 is 14 residues long. The CDR3 loop is CASSPRFDNTEAFF. The CDR3 DNA follows: TGTGCCAGCAGCCCGCGTTTTGATAACACTGAAGCTTTCTTT.

The rearrangement uses TRBV29-1 and TRBJ2-3; D is unresolved. The CDR3 has 15 residues. Trimming left V 3 bases short and J 0 bases short, with 13 bases between. Per germline, CDR1 SQVTM and CDR2 ANQGSEA. CDR3 nucleotide sequence: TGCAGCGTTGACCCCGCGGATACTAGCACAGATACGCAGTATTTT. This sequence encodes CSVDPADTSTDTQYF.

This clone was seen just once. The rearrangement uses TRBV27 and TRBJ1-2; tentative D call: TRBD1 (5 bases). The length of the CDR3 is 15 residues. V was cut by 0 bases and J by 2 bases, with 10 bases left in between. Germline CDR1 and CDR2: MNHEY and SMNVEV (reference sequence). CDR3 in amino acids: CASSLSGLGNYGYTF. DNA for the CDR3: TGTGCCAGCAGTTTATCGGGACTCGGGAACTATGGCTACACCTTC.

The chain couples TRBV19 to TRBJ1-5; D unclear. The V gene lost 5 bases and the J gene lost 7 bases, with 12 bases spanning the gap. The CDR3 extends over 13 amino acids. CDR1 is LNHDA, CDR2 SQIVND, per germline (reference sequence). The CDR3 DNA reads as TGTGCCAGTAGTGGGTCCAGGTTCCAGCCCCAGCATTTT. Translation: CASSGSRFQPQHF.

This sequence joins TRBV6-1 and TRBJ2-5; TRBD2 is a possible D gene (5 bases). The CDR3 has 17 residues. Germline V gene data show CDR1 as MNHNS and CDR2 as SASEGT. Trimming stripped 2 bases from V and 7 bases from J, with 23 bases between. The CDR3 DNA sequence: TGTGCCAGCAGTGAAATCCCCCTTCTTAGCGCAAGAGGGACCCAGTACTTC. Residues: CASSEIPLLSARGTQYF.

The J gene is TRBJ2-1, the V gene TRBV29-1; TRBD1 matches at 9 bases. Germline CDR1 is SQVTM and CDR2 is ANQGSEA. The CDR3 contains 15 residues. J was trimmed by 4 bases and V by 5 bases; bases with no gene match: 9. CDR3 sequence reads: CSVLHLGTGYNEQFF. The CDR3 coding sequence is TGCAGCGTTCTCCACCTCGGGACAGGGTACAATGAGCAGTTCTTC.